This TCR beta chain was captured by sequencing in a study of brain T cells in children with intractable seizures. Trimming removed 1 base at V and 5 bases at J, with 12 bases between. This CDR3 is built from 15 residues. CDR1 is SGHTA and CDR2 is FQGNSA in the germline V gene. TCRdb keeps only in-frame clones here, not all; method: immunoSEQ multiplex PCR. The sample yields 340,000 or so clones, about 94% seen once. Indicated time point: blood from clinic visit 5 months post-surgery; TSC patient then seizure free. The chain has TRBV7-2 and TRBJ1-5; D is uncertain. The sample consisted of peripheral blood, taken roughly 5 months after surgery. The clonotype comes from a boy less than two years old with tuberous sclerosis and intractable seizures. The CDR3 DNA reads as TGTGCCAGCAGCTTAGAGTACCCGGGGTATCAGCCCCAGCATTTT. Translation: CASSLEYPGYQPQHF.